Described below is a single TCR beta chain sequence and its context. Its target is unknown. Other DNA sequences in this sample translate to the same CDR3. The data belong to a study of OX40 agonist ivuxolimab in advanced cancers. Study observations and caveats: In the 0.1 to 3.0 mg/kg range, CD4+ and CD8+ blood T cells had expanded clonally by week 6.

CDR3 length: 13 residues. CDR1 and CDR2 (germline): SGHNT, YENEEA. The V and J ends lost 1 base and 2 bases respectively, with 5 bases between them. The data were produced by immunoSEQ multiplex PCR, yet TCRdb's version contains in-frame clones alone and is incomplete. There are under 100,000 clones in the sample; 92% occur only once, and approximately 0.56% lies in the top ten. The chain recombines TRBV11-3 with TRBJ1-1; D remains ambiguous. Sequenced material: CD4+ or CD8+ T cells sorted from blood, taken in a trial of the OX40 agonist ivuxolimab. This TCR was sampled from an adult with an advanced solid tumor such as melanoma, head and neck, liver or kidney cancer. The CDR3: CASSLGRNTEAFF. The DNA for the CDR3 is TGTGCCAGCAGCTTAGGACGTAACACTGAAGCTTTCTTT.